These 27 T cell receptor beta chains originate from one sample sequenced in a study of tumor and adjacent non-tumor tissue in lung cancer. RNA was extracted from bulk tissue without any cell sorting. A modified ARM-PCR protocol with three rounds of nested PCR amplified TCRbeta. TCRdb processed the multiplex PCR reads anew with MiXCR; each CDR3 protein has one entry. The data contain 68,000 or so distinct CDR3 sequences, 60% of them singletons. The sequenced sample was lung tumor tissue. These receptors were collected from a man between 50 and 59 years old with non-small cell lung cancer.

The table lists this clonotype with a count of one. V and J are TRBV6-5 and TRBJ2-5; perhaps TRBD2 as D (6 bases). This CDR3 contains 14 residues. CDR1 is MNHEY and CDR2 is SVGAGI in the germline V gene. Trimming left V 9 bases short and J 9 bases short, with 23 bases between. The CDR3 region is CASTLLEGREAQYF. CDR3 nucleotides: TGTGCCAGTACCCTCTTGGAGGGCCGCGAGGCCCAGTACTTC.

The chain is built from TRBV11-3 and TRBJ2-1, with D maybe TRBD1 (6 bases). Germline V gene lookup returns CDR1 SGHNT and CDR2 YENEEA. The CDR3 runs 17 residues. V was clipped by 1 base and J by 8 bases, with 21 bases between them. CDR3 sequence: CASSLVVSRGPGDEQFF. As DNA, the CDR3 is TGTGCCAGCAGCTTAGTGGTTAGCAGGGGACCTGGAGATGAGCAGTTCTTC. Full variable domain (missing parts from reference TRBV11-3 and TRBJ2-1): EAGVVQSPRYKIIEKKQPVAFWCNPISGHNTLYWYLQNLGQGPELLIRYENEEAVDDSQLPKDRFSAERLKGVDSTLKIQPAELGDSAVYLCASSLVVSRGPGDEQFFGPGTRLTVL.

On this clonotype itself: This may be a read error: a much more frequent sequence differs by one nucleotide. Without the conserved terminal phenylalanine or tryptophan, this CDR3 likely stems from a read error. V gene TRBV10-3 combines with J gene TRBJ2-7; 7 bases align to TRBD1. The CDR3 length is 14 residues. Germline CDR1 ENHRY, CDR2 SYGVKD. The V gene end was trimmed by 5 bases and the J gene end by 7 bases; junction bases not matched to a gene: 11. CDR3 region: CAISPQTGTLEQYS. The CDR3 DNA reads TGTGCCATCAGTCCCCAGACAGGGACCTTAGAGCAGTACTCC.

This clonotype was seen only a few times. The chain has TRBV5-1 and TRBJ2-2; 9 bases line up with TRBD1. This CDR3 is 17 amino acids long. The germline V gene has CDR1 SGHRS and CDR2 YFSETQ. With 4 bases clipped from V and 2 bases from J, the junction kept 9 bases outside the gene matches. CDR3 sequence reads: CASSGGQGLLNTGELFF. CDR3 sequence (DNA): TGCGCCAGCAGCGGGGGACAGGGCCTACTTAACACCGGGGAGCTGTTTTTT. The full variable domain, its missing parts supplied by reference TRBV5-1 and TRBJ2-2, is KAGVTQTPRYLIKTRGQQVTLSCSPISGHRSVSWYQQTPGQGLQFLFEYFSETQRNKGNFPGRFSGRQFSNSRSEMNVSTLELGDSALYLCASSGGQGLLNTGELFFGEGSRLTVL.

In the case of this clonotype: The junction and the germline gene differ at one end; a read error may be behind it. The chain is built from TRBV4-1 and TRBJ2-1; 8 bases line up with TRBD2. CDR1 MGHRA and CDR2 YSYEKL come from the germline V gene. The CDR3 consists of 16 residues. The CDR3 DNA is TGCGCCAGTAGCCCAAGGACTGGCGGGAGGAACGATGAGCAGTTCTTC. Translation: CASSPRTGGRNDEQFF.

About this clonotype: Mismatch with germline at one junction end may stem from a read error. The chain recombines TRBV5-6 with TRBJ2-1, with D tentatively TRBD1 (6 bases). CDR1 is SGHDT and CDR2 is YYEEEE in the germline V gene. This CDR3 is 18 amino acids long. This chain's CDR3 is CVSSWARGSATSYNEQFF. CDR3 DNA: TGTGTCAGCAGCTGGGCCAGGGGCAGCGCCACCTCCTACAATGAGCAGTTCTTC.

A note on this clonotype: This may be a read error, as it is one base from a much larger clone. V and J are TRBV5-6 and TRBJ1-5, with TRBD1 identical over 7 bases. Unmatched junction bases numbered 9, after V lost 4 bases and J lost 5 bases. The CDR3 consists of 15 residues. Germline V gene data show CDR1 as SGHDT and CDR2 as YYEEEE. For the CDR3, the DNA is TGTGCCAGCAGCACCCGGCACAGGGGATATCAGCCCCAGCATTTT. This gives the protein CASSTRHRGYQPQHF.

About this clonotype itself: Sequence at one end of the junction differs from germline and may be a read error. The CDR3 nucleotides are TGTGCCAGCAGCTTAGATTGGGACAACTCCCACGAACAGTACTTC. It translates to CASSLDWDNSHEQYF. This sequence joins TRBV11-2 and TRBJ2-7; a weak D match, TRBD1 (6 bases). This CDR3 contains 15 residues. Germline V gives CDR1 SGHAT, CDR2 FQNNGV.

Within the sample, this clonotype is medium-sized. The rearrangement links TRBV11-3 to TRBJ2-3, with D tentatively TRBD1 (7 bases). Trimming shortened V by 5 bases and J by 5 bases, and 11 bases separated the two germline ends. Germline values: CDR1 SGHNT, CDR2 YENEEA. The CDR3 loop spans 13 amino acids. CDR3 loop: CASSVQGGDTQYF. The CDR3, as DNA: TGTGCCAGCAGCGTCCAGGGGGGAGATACGCAGTATTTT.

A word on this clonotype: A read error may produce the germline difference seen at one junction end. The rearrangement uses TRBV11-1 and TRBJ2-1; 10 positions agree with TRBD2. The CDR3 has 15 amino acids. Germline loops: CDR1 SGHAT, CDR2 FQDESV (reference sequence). The CDR3 reads CASNLELAGDNEQFF. The CDR3 region has the DNA TGTGCCAGCAACTTAGAGCTAGCGGGGGACAATGAGCAGTTCTTC. Full variable domain (remainder filled in from reference TRBV11-1 and TRBJ2-1): EAEVAQSPRYKITEKSQAVAFWCDPISGHATLYWYRQILGQGPELLVQFQDESVVDDSQLPKDRFSAERLKGVDSTLKIQPAELGDSAMYLCASNLELAGDNEQFFGPGTRLTVL.

Concerning this clonotype: A much larger clone lies a single base off, so this may be a read error. The CDR3 DNA is TGTGCCAACAGCCCAACGGGCTCTGGAAACACCATATATTTT. Residues: CANSPTGSGNTIYF. The gene calls are TRBV12-3 or TRBV12-4 and TRBJ1-3; unclear D gene. V lost 10 bases and J 0 bases, leaving 13 bases between the germline ends. The CDR3 is 14 amino acids.

Regarding this clonotype: At one of its ends the junction is not consistent with the germline gene, which may arise from a read error. J is TRBJ2-7 and V is TRBV13; the D gene is possibly TRBD2 (5 bases). Per germline, CDR1 PRHDT and CDR2 FYEKMQ (reference sequence). The CDR3 sequence is 16 residues long. CDR3 sequence reads: CVSSLAGLSLSDEQYF. For the CDR3, the DNA is TGTGTCAGCAGCTTAGCCGGACTGTCCCTATCGGACGAGCAGTACTTC. The full variable domain, with the rest looked up from reference TRBV13 and TRBJ2-7, is AAGVIQSPRHLIKEKRETATLKCYPIPRHDTVYWYQQGPGQDPQFLISFYEKMQSDKGSIPDRFSAQQFSDYHSELNMSSLELGDSALYFCVSSLAGLSLSDEQYFGPGTRLTVT.

A note on this clonotype: A read error is possible here, since a much larger clone lies one base away. The V and J genes are TRBV29-1 and TRBJ1-5; 7 bases line up with TRBD1. Losses at the gene ends were 7 bases for V and 3 bases for J; bases not matched to a gene: 12. There are 15 residues in the CDR3. CDR1 is SQVTM, CDR2 ANQGSEA, per germline. The CDR3 nucleotides are TGCAGCGCAATGACAGGGATCCCGTCCAATCAGCCCCAGCATTTT. This translates into CSAMTGIPSNQPQHF. Based on the CDR3 plus reference TRBV29-1 and TRBJ1-5, the full variable domain is SAVISQKPSRDICQRGTSLTIQCQVDSQVTMMFWYRQQPGQSLTLIATANQGSEATYESGFVIDKFPISRPNLTFSTLTVSNMSPEDSSIYLCSAMTGIPSNQPQHFGDGTRLSIL.

The rearrangement joins TRBV6-1 to TRBJ2-7, with TRBD2 matching over 7 bases. Germline CDR1 and CDR2: MNHNS and SASEGT. The junction had 17 bases not matched to a gene; V was cut back by 9 bases and J by 6 bases. The CDR3 is 15 amino acids. The CDR3 nucleotides are TGTGCCAGTACTACTAGCGCACGGGGGAGAGGCGAGCAGTACTTC. It encodes CASTTSARGRGEQYF.

Of note for this clonotype: A much larger clonotype is one base distant, so this may be a read error. The chain uses TRBV6-1 and TRBJ2-1; possibly TRBD1 for D (5 bases). Germline assignment: CDR1 MNHNS and CDR2 SASEGT. The CDR3 runs 16 residues. The CDR3 DNA follows: TGTGCCAGCAGCGTTGGACAAAAGAGCTCCTACAATGGGCAGTTCTTC. Protein sequence: CASSVGQKSSYNGQFF.

In regard to this clonotype: Germline is not matched at one junction end, which may reflect a read error. V and J are TRBV10-2 and TRBJ2-5; D perhaps matches TRBD2 (6 bases). This CDR3 spans 13 amino acids. CDR1 and CDR2 (germline): WSHSY, SAAADI. CDR3 nucleotides: TGTGCCAGCAGTGAAACGGAGGGAGAGACCCAGTACTTC. Amino acids: CASSETEGETQYF.

Ten or more counts support this clonotype. The chain couples TRBV10-2 to TRBJ1-1; D is ambiguous. Germline V gene data show CDR1 as WSHSY and CDR2 as SAAADI. The CDR3 spans 13 residues. Deletions cut 8 bases from V and 4 bases from J, with 14 bases between. This chain's CDR3 is CASAFQSSTEAFF. The CDR3 nucleotides are TGCGCCAGCGCATTTCAGTCCTCCACTGAAGCTTTCTTT.

On this clonotype itself: A single base separates this from a much larger clone, so it may be a read error. The rearrangement joins TRBV6-2 or TRBV6-3 to TRBJ2-7, with 16 nucleotides matching TRBD2. The CDR3 covers 14 residues. Germline V gene sequence: CDR1 MNHEY, CDR2 SVGEGT. The CDR3 loop reads CTSNPGLAGGPEYF. In DNA form, the CDR3 reads TGTACCAGCAATCCGGGACTAGCGGGAGGGCCAGAGTACTTC.

Points on this clonotype: Sequence at one end of the junction differs from germline and may be a read error. The chain couples TRBV11-3 to TRBJ2-1; 8 bases are shared with TRBD2. Germline V lookup: CDR1 SGHNT, CDR2 YENEEA. CDR3 length equals 16 residues. This CDR3 reads CTSSASGTSGGDEQFF. DNA of the CDR3: TGTACCAGCAGCGCCAGCGGGACTAGTGGGGGAGATGAGCAGTTCTTC.

With respect to this clonotype: This CDR3 is missing its conserved last phenylalanine or tryptophan, likely due to a read error. The genes are TRBV5-1 and TRBJ2-3; TRBD2 aligns across 7 bases. Germline V gene data show CDR1 as SGHRS and CDR2 as YFSETQ. The CDR3 consists of 17 residues. Trimming took 3 bases from V and 2 from J; bases not matched to a gene: 12. CDR3 amino acids: CASSSYLTSAITDTQYS. In DNA form, the CDR3 reads TGCGCCAGCAGCTCCTATCTAACTAGCGCGATCACAGATACGCAGTATTCT.

About this clonotype: The CDR3 ends on some other residue instead of the conserved phenylalanine or tryptophan, so this is likely a read error. The genes are TRBV10-1 and TRBJ2-1; no clear D gene. Germline V CDR1 and CDR2: WNHNN, SYGVQD (reference sequence). This CDR3 spans 13 amino acids. The CDR3 here is CASSPDGYNEQFI. The DNA for the CDR3 is TGCGCCAGTAGCCCCGACGGATACAATGAACAGTTCATC.

This clonotype was counted many times. The rearrangement joins TRBV29-1 to TRBJ1-5; D is perhaps TRBD1 (5 bases). V was cut by 7 bases and J by 5 bases, with 12 bases left in between. In germline, CDR1 is SQVTM, CDR2 ANQGSEA. The CDR3 is 12 amino acids. This chain's CDR3 is CSAPGGDQPQHF. The CDR3 region has the DNA TGCAGCGCGCCCGGGGGGGATCAGCCCCAGCATTTT.

The genes are TRBV5-6 and TRBJ2-7; the D gene is possibly TRBD1 (7 bases). The CDR3 is 13 amino acids. V was clipped by 0 bases and J by 13 bases, with 17 bases between them. Germline CDR1 and CDR2: SGHDT and YYEEEE. CDR3 DNA sequence: TGTGCCAGCAGCTTGGAAGGGGGCGGGGATCACTACTTC. Amino acid sequence: CASSLEGGGDHYF.

The rearrangement links TRBV20-1 to TRBJ2-2, with a weak D call TRBD1 (6 bases). Trimming cost V 1 base and J 7 bases, with 13 bases left between them. Looked up from germline, CDR1 is DFQATT and CDR2 is SNEGSKA (reference sequence). The CDR3 extends over 14 amino acids. The CDR3 protein is CSARGGEGDGELFF. As DNA, the CDR3 is TGCAGTGCTAGAGGGGGTGAGGGGGACGGGGAGCTGTTTTTT.

This clonotype has a handful of counts. Possible read error: a much larger clone is one base away. The rearrangement joins TRBV12-3 or TRBV12-4 to TRBJ2-2; maybe TRBD1 (6 bases). This CDR3 has 14 amino acids. CDR3 sequence (DNA): TGTGTCAGCACCGTACAGGGTTACACCGGGGAGCTGTTTTTT. Protein product: CVSTVQGYTGELFF.

For this clonotype: Relative to the germline gene, one junction end is altered; a read error may explain this. The genes are TRBV11-2 and TRBJ1-2; 11 nucleotides match TRBD1. This CDR3 spans 15 amino acids. Germline assignment: CDR1 SGHAT and CDR2 FQNNGV. The CDR3 bases are TGTGCCAGCAGCGGGCGGACAGGGGGCTACTATGGCTACAGCTTC. It translates to CASSGRTGGYYGYSF.

A word on this clonotype: The junction differs from germline at one of its ends, possibly a read error. The J gene is TRBJ1-1, the V gene TRBV7-9; the D is unclear. The germline V gene has CDR1 SEHNR and CDR2 FQNEAQ (reference sequence). The CDR3 is 14 residues long. The CDR3 protein is CAFMKGPGYTEASF. In nucleotides, the CDR3 is TGTGCCTTCATGAAGGGTCCGGGGTACACTGAAGCTTCCTTT.